The 17 T cell receptor beta chains below come from one sample, sequenced in a study of CD8 T cells in Susac syndrome. A quantity of about 0.5 to 1 ug RNA underwent reverse transcription using random hexamers. TCRdb re-called the immunoSEQ multiplex PCR reads with MiXCR, one entry per CDR3 protein. The sample includes under 200,000 distinct CDR3 sequences, about 91% of them seen just once. Sequenced sample: CD4+ T cells from PBMCs. The receptors come from a human donor with Susac syndrome.

The chain joins TRBV3-1 to TRBJ2-1; the D is unclear. The CDR3 is made up of 11 amino acids. The germline CDR1 and CDR2 sequences are LGHDT and YNNKEL (reference sequence). V gave up 3 bases and J gave up 13 bases, with 10 bases separating them. CDR3 nucleotides: TGTGCCAGCAGCCAGACCATGATACAGTTCTTC. Amino acids: CASSQTMIQFF.

J is TRBJ1-5 and V is TRBV6-7; D gene uncertain. TRBV6-7 is designated an ORF whose function remains uncertain. V was trimmed by 1 base and J by 8 bases, leaving 24 bases between them. This CDR3 is 18 amino acids long. The CDR3 DNA reads TGTGCCAGCAGTTACTTCCTCCGGGCCACCACCGACCCGGAGCCCCAGCATTTT. This encodes CASSYFLRATTDPEPQHF.

V and J are TRBV5-1 and TRBJ1-2; 7 bases map to TRBD1. The junction had 5 bases not matched to a gene; V was cut back by 3 bases and J by 0 bases. Germline V gene lookup returns CDR1 SGHRS and CDR2 YFSETQ. The CDR3 totals 15 residues. The CDR3 DNA is TGCGCCAGCAGCTCGACAGGGAATTCTAACTATGGCTACACCTTC. This codes for CASSSTGNSNYGYTF.

The V call is TRBV5-1, the J call TRBJ1-2; TRBD1 aligns across 7 bases. V trimming: 0 bases; J trimming: 5 bases; junction bases outside the gene matches: 7. The CDR3 extends over 15 amino acids. Germline V lookup: CDR1 SGHRS, CDR2 YFSETQ. The CDR3 reads CASSLDGNRGYGYTF. CDR3 DNA: TGCGCCAGCAGCTTGGACGGTAACAGGGGATATGGCTACACCTTC.

The genes are TRBV18 and TRBJ2-1, with D possibly matching TRBD2 (6 bases). V was trimmed by 3 bases and J by 0 bases, leaving 18 bases between them. Looked up from germline, CDR1 is KGHSH and CDR2 is LQKENI. CDR3 length equals 18 residues. The CDR3 sequence: CASSPYETGLGSYNEQFF. In DNA form, the CDR3 reads TGTGCCAGCTCACCCTATGAAACGGGACTCGGCTCCTACAATGAGCAGTTCTTC.

The chain links TRBV29-1 to TRBJ1-6; D is unclear. Germline V gene data show CDR1 as SQVTM and CDR2 as ANQGSEA. The CDR3 runs 17 residues. The CDR3 here is CNLASVRAKTYNSPLHF. Written as DNA, the CDR3 is TGCAACCTTGCCTCAGTTCGGGCCAAGACCTATAATTCACCCCTCCACTTT.

The V gene is TRBV19, the J gene TRBJ2-7, with TRBD2 matching 7 bases. The junction had 5 bases not matched to a gene; V was cut back by 8 bases and J by 1 base. In germline, CDR1 is LNHDA, CDR2 SQIVND (reference sequence). There are 13 residues in the CDR3. The CDR3 DNA follows: TGTGCCAGTGCGGGGGAGCCGTCCTACGAGCAGTACTTC. Protein sequence: CASAGEPSYEQYF.

CDR3 nucleotides: TGTGCCTGCGAACAGGGTGAGGGCACTGAAGCTTTCTTT. Protein: CACEQGEGTEAFF. The V call is TRBV30, the J call TRBJ1-1; tentative D call: TRBD1 (6 bases). The V gene's germline CDR1 is GTSNPN and CDR2 SVGIG (reference sequence). V lost 6 bases, J lost 4 bases, and 15 bases lay in between. The CDR3 is 13 amino acids.

The V gene is TRBV5-4, the J gene TRBJ1-1; D is ambiguous. V shed 4 bases and J shed 1 base, with 11 bases lying between them. The CDR3 runs 14 residues. Germline V gene data show CDR1 as SGHNT and CDR2 as YYREEE (reference sequence). CDR3 in amino acids: CASSPDTGNTEAFF. The CDR3 DNA reads as TGTGCCAGCAGCCCTGACACCGGGAACACTGAAGCTTTCTTT.

The J gene is TRBJ2-7, the V gene TRBV12-3 or TRBV12-4; 12 bases agree with TRBD1. This CDR3 region has 14 residues. Germline trimming cut 6 bases from V and 6 bases from J; bases unmatched to any gene: 6. The CDR3 is CASSQGQGASEQYF. The CDR3 nucleotides read TGTGCCAGCAGCCAGGGACAGGGGGCGAGCGAGCAGTACTTC.

This clonotype showed up just a few times. The chain couples TRBV4-1 to TRBJ1-5; D is ambiguous. V gave up 4 bases and J gave up 9 bases, with 16 bases separating them. Germline V gives CDR1 MGHRA, CDR2 YSYEKL. The CDR3 has 14 residues. In DNA form, the CDR3 reads TGCGCCAGCAGCCGAGTTGGCTGGGTCATGCCCCAGCATTTT. This codes for CASSRVGWVMPQHF.

This clonotype was detected once. The V and J genes are TRBV11-2 and TRBJ1-5; D is unresolved. CDR3 length: 15 amino acids. CDR1 and CDR2 from the germline V gene are SGHAT and FQNNGV. V lost 3 bases and J 1 base, leaving 10 bases between the germline ends. The CDR3 DNA reads as TGTGCCAGCAGCTTTGAGGGTTCGAGCAATCAGCCCCAGCATTTT. This encodes CASSFEGSSNQPQHF.

The chain couples TRBV3-1 to TRBJ2-7; D possibly uses TRBD1 or TRBD2 (5 bases each). Germline assignment: CDR1 LGHDT and CDR2 YNNKEL (reference sequence). The CDR3 has 14 residues. Trimming removed 1 base from V and 2 bases from J, with 9 bases in between. CDR3 DNA sequence: TGTGCCAGCAGCCAAGCGGGGCCCCCCTACGAGCAGTACTTC. Translated, it gives CASSQAGPPYEQYF.

This clonotype has only one observation. Here the CDR3 DNA reads TGTGCCAGTAGTAATAAAGCCTACAATGAGCAGTTCTTC. Amino acids: CASSNKAYNEQFF. This chain links TRBV19 with TRBJ2-1; D uncertain. V lost 4 bases, J lost 2 bases, and 6 bases lay in between. Germline loops: CDR1 LNHDA, CDR2 SQIVND (reference sequence). The CDR3 consists of 13 residues.

J is TRBJ1-6 and V is TRBV29-1; 8 bases line up with TRBD1. Germline V lookup: CDR1 SQVTM, CDR2 ANQGSEA. This CDR3 contains 15 residues. V was pared by 6 bases and J by 9 bases, with 13 bases of the junction left unmatched. CDR3 sequence: CSVATGDSIFSPLHF. Here the CDR3 DNA reads TGCAGCGTCGCGACAGGGGATAGCATCTTTTCACCCCTCCACTTT.

With respect to this clonotype: The junction does not match germline at one end; this may be a read error. The chain links TRBV20-1 to TRBJ2-5; D remains unclear. The length of the CDR3 is 13 residues. Germline-derived CDR1 and CDR2 are DFQATT and SNEGSKA (reference sequence). The CDR3 spells CSASYRWQETHYF. For the CDR3, the DNA is TGCAGTGCTAGTTATCGGTGGCAAGAGACCCACTACTTC.

CDR3: CAGSKDATEAFF. CDR3 bases: TGTGCCGGATCAAAGGACGCGACTGAAGCTTTCTTT. The genes are TRBV6-1 and TRBJ1-1; D is unclear. Germline values: CDR1 MNHNS, CDR2 SASEGT. V was cut by 11 bases and J by 5 bases, with 15 bases left in between. The CDR3 extends over 12 amino acids.